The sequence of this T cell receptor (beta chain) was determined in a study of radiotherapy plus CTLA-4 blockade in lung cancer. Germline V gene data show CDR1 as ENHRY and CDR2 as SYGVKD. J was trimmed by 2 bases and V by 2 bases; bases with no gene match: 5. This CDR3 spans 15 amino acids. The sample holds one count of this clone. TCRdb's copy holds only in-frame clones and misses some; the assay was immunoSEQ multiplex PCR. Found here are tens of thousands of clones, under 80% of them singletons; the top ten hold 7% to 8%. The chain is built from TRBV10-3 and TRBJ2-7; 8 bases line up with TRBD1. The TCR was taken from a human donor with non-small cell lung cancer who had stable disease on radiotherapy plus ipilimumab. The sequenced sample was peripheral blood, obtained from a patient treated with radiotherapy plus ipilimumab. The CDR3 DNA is TGTGCCATCAGTGAGGGACAGGGTTTCGCCTACGAGCAGTACGTC. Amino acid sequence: CAISEGQGFAYEQYV.